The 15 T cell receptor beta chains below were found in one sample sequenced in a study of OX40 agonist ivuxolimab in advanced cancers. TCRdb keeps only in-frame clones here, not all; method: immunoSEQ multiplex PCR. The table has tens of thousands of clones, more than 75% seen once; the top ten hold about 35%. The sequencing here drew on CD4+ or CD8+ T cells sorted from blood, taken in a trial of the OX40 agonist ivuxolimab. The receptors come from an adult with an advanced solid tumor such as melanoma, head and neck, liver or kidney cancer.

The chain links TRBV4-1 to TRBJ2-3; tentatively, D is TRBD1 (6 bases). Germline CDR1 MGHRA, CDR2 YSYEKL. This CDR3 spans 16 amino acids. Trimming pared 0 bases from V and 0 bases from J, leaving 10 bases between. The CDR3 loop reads CASSQESRGSTDTQYF. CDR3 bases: TGCGCCAGCAGCCAAGAGAGCAGGGGAAGCACAGATACGCAGTATTTT.

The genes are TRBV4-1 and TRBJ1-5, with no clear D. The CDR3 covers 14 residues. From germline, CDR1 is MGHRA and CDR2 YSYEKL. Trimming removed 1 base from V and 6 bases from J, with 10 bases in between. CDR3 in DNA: TGCGCCAGCAGCCAAGGGCCTCTTGGTCAGCCCCAGCATTTT. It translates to CASSQGPLGQPQHF.

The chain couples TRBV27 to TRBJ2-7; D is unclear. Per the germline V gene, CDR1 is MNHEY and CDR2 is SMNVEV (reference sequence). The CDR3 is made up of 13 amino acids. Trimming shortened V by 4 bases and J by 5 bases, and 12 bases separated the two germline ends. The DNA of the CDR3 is TGTGCCAGCAGTTGGAGCGCTAGGAACGAGCAGTACTTC. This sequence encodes CASSWSARNEQYF.

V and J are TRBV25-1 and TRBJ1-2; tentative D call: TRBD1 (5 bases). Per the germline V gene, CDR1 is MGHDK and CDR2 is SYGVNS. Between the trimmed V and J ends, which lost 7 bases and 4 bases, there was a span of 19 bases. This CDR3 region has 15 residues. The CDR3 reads CASIGPRGTVYGYTF. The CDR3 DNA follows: TGTGCCAGCATTGGGCCCCGGGGGACGGTCTATGGCTACACCTTC.

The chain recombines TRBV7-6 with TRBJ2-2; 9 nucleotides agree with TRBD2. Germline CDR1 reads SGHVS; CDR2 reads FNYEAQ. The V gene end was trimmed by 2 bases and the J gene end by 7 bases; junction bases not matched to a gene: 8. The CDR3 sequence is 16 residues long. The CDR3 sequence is CASSLLVAGASGELFF. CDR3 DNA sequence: TGTGCCAGCAGCTTATTAGTAGCGGGAGCTAGCGGGGAGCTGTTTTTT.

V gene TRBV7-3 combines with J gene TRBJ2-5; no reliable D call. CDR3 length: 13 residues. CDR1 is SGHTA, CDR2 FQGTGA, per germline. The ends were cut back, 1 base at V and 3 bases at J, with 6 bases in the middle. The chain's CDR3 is CASSLNLKETQYF. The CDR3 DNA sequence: TGTGCCAGCAGCTTAAATCTAAAAGAGACCCAGTACTTC.

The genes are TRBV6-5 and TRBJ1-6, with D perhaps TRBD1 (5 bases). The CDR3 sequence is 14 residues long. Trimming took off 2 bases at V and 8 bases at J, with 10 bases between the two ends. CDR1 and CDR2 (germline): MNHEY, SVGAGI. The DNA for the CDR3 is TGTGCCAGCAGTTACGACAGCGCATATTCACCCCTCCACTTT. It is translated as CASSYDSAYSPLHF.

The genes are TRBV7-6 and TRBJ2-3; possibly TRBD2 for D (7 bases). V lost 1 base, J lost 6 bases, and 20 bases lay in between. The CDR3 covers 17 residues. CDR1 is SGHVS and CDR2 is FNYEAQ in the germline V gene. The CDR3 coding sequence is TGTGCCAGCAGCTTAGGTTCAAGCGGGACAATCAGGGATACGCAGTATTTT. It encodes CASSLGSSGTIRDTQYF.

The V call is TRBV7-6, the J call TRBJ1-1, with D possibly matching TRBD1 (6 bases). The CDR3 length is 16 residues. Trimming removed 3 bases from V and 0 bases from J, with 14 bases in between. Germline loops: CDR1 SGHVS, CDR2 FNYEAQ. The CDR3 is CASSFKRGEMNTEAFF. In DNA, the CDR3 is TGTGCCAGCAGCTTTAAGAGGGGGGAAATGAACACTGAAGCTTTCTTT.

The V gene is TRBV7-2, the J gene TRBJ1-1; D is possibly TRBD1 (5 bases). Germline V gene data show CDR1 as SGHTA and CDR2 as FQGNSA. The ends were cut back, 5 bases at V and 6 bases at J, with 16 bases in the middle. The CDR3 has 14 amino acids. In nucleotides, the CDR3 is TGTGCCAGCAGCCTCACGACCTGGGGCGCTGAAGCTTTCTTT. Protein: CASSLTTWGAEAFF.

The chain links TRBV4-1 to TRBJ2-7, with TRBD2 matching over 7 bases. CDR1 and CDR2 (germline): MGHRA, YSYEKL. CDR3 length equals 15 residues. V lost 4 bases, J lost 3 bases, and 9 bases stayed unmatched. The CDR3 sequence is CASSRQRDGRYEQYF. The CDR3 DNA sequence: TGCGCCAGCAGCCGTCAGCGGGATGGCCGCTACGAGCAGTACTTC.

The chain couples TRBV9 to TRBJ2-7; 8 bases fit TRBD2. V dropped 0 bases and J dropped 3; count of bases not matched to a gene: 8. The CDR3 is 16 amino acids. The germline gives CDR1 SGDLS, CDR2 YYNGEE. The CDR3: CASSVAASGLSYEQYF. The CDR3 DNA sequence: TGTGCCAGCAGCGTAGCGGCTAGCGGGCTCAGCTACGAGCAGTACTTC.

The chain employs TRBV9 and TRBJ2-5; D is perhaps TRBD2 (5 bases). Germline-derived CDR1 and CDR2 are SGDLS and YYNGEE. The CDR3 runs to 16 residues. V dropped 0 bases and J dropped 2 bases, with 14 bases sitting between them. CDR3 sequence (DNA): TGTGCCAGCAGCGTAGGGACTCAAATTGCGCAAGAGACCCAGTACTTC. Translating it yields CASSVGTQIAQETQYF. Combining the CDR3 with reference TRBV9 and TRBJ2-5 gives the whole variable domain DSGVTQTPKHLITATGQRVTLRCSPRSGDLSVYWYQQSLDQGLQFLIQYYNGEERAKGNILERFSAQQFPDLHSELNLSSLELGDSALYFCASSVGTQIAQETQYFGPGTRLLVL.

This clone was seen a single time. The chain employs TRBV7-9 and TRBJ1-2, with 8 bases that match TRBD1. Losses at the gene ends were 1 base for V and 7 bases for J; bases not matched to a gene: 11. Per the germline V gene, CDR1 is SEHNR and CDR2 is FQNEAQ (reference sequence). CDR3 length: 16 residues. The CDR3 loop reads CASSLEVSGQAIGYTF. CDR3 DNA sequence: TGTGCCAGCAGCTTAGAGGTATCGGGACAGGCTATTGGCTACACCTTC.

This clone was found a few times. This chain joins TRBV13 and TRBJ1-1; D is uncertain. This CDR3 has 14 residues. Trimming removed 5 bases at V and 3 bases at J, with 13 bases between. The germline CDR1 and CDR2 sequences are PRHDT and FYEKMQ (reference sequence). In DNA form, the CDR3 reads TGTGCCAGCAGCCCCATATTACACGACACTGAAGCTTTCTTT. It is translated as CASSPILHDTEAFF. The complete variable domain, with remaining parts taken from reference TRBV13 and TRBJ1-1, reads AAGVIQSPRHLIKEKRETATLKCYPIPRHDTVYWYQQGPGQDPQFLISFYEKMQSDKGSIPDRFSAQQFSDYHSELNMSSLELGDSALYFCASSPILHDTEAFFGQGTRLTVV.